These 9 T cell receptor beta chains originate from one sample sequenced in a study of shared clonotypes between healthy human individuals (dated by TCRdb to 2018 to 2020). The library was built by means of the immunoSEQ multiplex PCR assay. Entries here come from immuneACCESS through TCRdb and include only in-frame sequences with V and J called. Some clones fail to appear in such tables; in the studies checked, an unresolved V gene covers under half of the shortfall, and the cause of the remainder is unknown. Present in this sample are around 700,000 clones, 72% of which were seen just once. The ten biggest clones cover approximately 2% of the sample. The sequenced sample consisted of memory CD4+ T cells sorted from blood. The label giving this sample's cell subset or site can be read as: CD45RA-negative fraction. Source of these receptors: a woman in her 30s in good health.

The V and J genes are TRBV9 and TRBJ2-3; tentative D call: TRBD2 (6 bases). In germline, CDR1 is SGDLS, CDR2 YYNGEE. This CDR3 comprises 17 residues. The ends were cut back, 2 bases at V and 0 bases at J, with 16 bases in the middle. The CDR3 region has the DNA TGTGCCAGCAGCGTGAAATTAGCGGCGACTAGCACAGATACGCAGTATTTT. This sequence encodes CASSVKLAATSTDTQYF.

The J gene is TRBJ2-7, the V gene TRBV4-2; possibly TRBD2 for D (6 bases). V gave up 5 bases and J gave up 4 bases, with 15 bases separating them. Germline values: CDR1 LGHNA, CDR2 YNFKEQ. This CDR3 has 14 residues. For the CDR3, the DNA is TGTGCCAGCAGCGGTGGGTGGGGGGAGTACGAGCAGTACTTC. Encoded protein: CASSGGWGEYEQYF.

The rearrangement joins TRBV5-1 to TRBJ2-5, with 11 nucleotides matching TRBD2. The CDR3 covers 17 residues. V lost 4 bases and J lost 2; bases outside the gene matches: 10. Germline values: CDR1 SGHRS, CDR2 YFSETQ. The CDR3, as DNA: TGCGCCAGCAGCAATTTACTAGCGGGGGCGAATCAAGAGACCCAGTACTTC. This codes for CASSNLLAGANQETQYF. The full variable domain, with the rest looked up from reference TRBV5-1 and TRBJ2-5, is KAGVTQTPRYLIKTRGQQVTLSCSPISGHRSVSWYQQTPGQGLQFLFEYFSETQRNKGNFPGRFSGRQFSNSRSEMNVSTLELGDSALYLCASSNLLAGANQETQYFGPGTRLLVL.

The V and J genes are TRBV5-1 and TRBJ2-7; TRBD1 is a possible D gene (7 bases). V lost 1 base and J lost 5, with 16 bases in between. From germline, CDR1 is SGHRS and CDR2 YFSETQ. The CDR3 length is 15 residues. Written as DNA, the CDR3 is TGCGCCAGCAGCTTGTTGGCAGGGGGGATCAACGAGCAGTACTTC. The encoded protein is CASSLLAGGINEQYF.

The rearrangement joins TRBV5-4 to TRBJ1-2; the match to TRBD1 covers 12 bases. Germline-derived CDR1 and CDR2 are SGHNT and YYREEE (reference sequence). Unmatched junction bases numbered 4, after V lost 4 bases and J lost 3 bases. CDR3 length: 15 amino acids. The CDR3: CASSLGTGGHYGYTF. As DNA, the CDR3 is TGTGCCAGCAGCCTCGGGACAGGGGGCCACTATGGCTACACCTTC.

The CDR3 protein is CASSLASAGGYNYEQYF. CDR3 DNA: TGCGCCAGCAGCTTGGCTTCGGCGGGAGGGTATAACTACGAGCAGTACTTC. The J gene is TRBJ2-7, the V gene TRBV5-1; 9 positions match TRBD2. This CDR3 is built from 17 residues. CDR1 is SGHRS, CDR2 YFSETQ, per germline. Trimming cost V 0 bases and J 3 bases; bases outside gene matches: 10.

V usage is TRBV5-1 and J usage is TRBJ1-2; D gene unclear. The CDR3 is made up of 14 amino acids. Germline V lookup: CDR1 SGHRS, CDR2 YFSETQ. V dropped 0 bases and J dropped 2 bases, with 8 bases sitting between them. The CDR3 nucleotides read TGCGCCAGCAGCTTGGCCGGTAGAAACTATGGCTACACCTTC. It is translated as CASSLAGRNYGYTF.

With respect to this clone: At one boundary the junction diverges from the germline segment, which might be a read error. The chain links TRBV6-1 to TRBJ2-3; D possibly corresponds to TRBD1 (6 bases). CDR1 and CDR2 (germline): MNHNS, SASEGT. The CDR3 has 14 amino acids. In DNA form, the CDR3 reads TGTGCCAGCAGGGAAGGACAGAACACAGATACGCAGTATTTT. Translation: CASREGQNTDTQYF.

V gene TRBV5-6 combines with J gene TRBJ2-1; the match to TRBD2 covers 11 bases. Germline assignment: CDR1 SGHDT and CDR2 YYEEEE. V lost 4 bases, J lost 7 bases, and 10 bases stayed unmatched. The CDR3 sequence is 16 residues long. CDR3 loop: CASSLLAGAPRNEQFF. The DNA for the CDR3 is TGTGCCAGCAGCCTACTAGCGGGAGCCCCACGGAATGAGCAGTTCTTC.